Each of the 2 T cell receptor beta chains below was sequenced from the same sample in a study of technical replicates of blood from a few donors. TCRdb keeps only in-frame clones here, not all; method: immunoSEQ multiplex PCR. The sample lists around 69,000 clones; 88% were seen once. Sequenced material: PBMCs. The receptor set was obtained from a human donor in good health. Some clones in this sample may be carry-over from other donors' samples.

DNA of the CDR3: TGTGCCAGCAGCTTAGGAGCGACAGGGGGCTACGAGCAGTACTTC. Encoded protein: CASSLGATGGYEQYF. The chain has TRBV7-2 and TRBJ2-7, with TRBD1 identical over 9 bases. V lost 1 base, J lost 3 bases, and 4 bases stayed unmatched. This CDR3 has 15 amino acids. Germline V lookup: CDR1 SGHTA, CDR2 FQGNSA.

The chain links TRBV7-6 to TRBJ2-1, with a tentative D call TRBD1 (6 bases). The CDR3 spans 12 residues. Trimming removed 1 base at V and 8 bases at J, with 6 bases between. Germline loops: CDR1 SGHVS, CDR2 FNYEAQ. In DNA form, the CDR3 reads TGTGCCAGCAGCTTAGAGGGGGATGAGCAGTTCTTC. It specifies CASSLEGDEQFF.